Included here is one T cell receptor (beta chain) sequence, with context. V shed 3 bases, J shed 0 bases, and the junction held 10 bases outside the gene matches. This CDR3 has 18 residues. Germline assignment: CDR1 KGHSH and CDR2 LQKENI. This entry is derived from a study of blood T cells in healthy people across ages. Primed by a sample-barcoded 5' primer and a J-beta primer mix, a second PCR proceeded for 7 to 11 cycles. TCRdb re-analysed the 5' RACE reads in MiXCR, keeping a single row per CDR3 protein. This sample has fewer than 2,000,000 distinct CDR3 sequences, with about 31% found just once. The receptor comes from a woman aged 30 to 39 in good health. The J gene is TRBJ2-1, the V gene TRBV18, with TRBD2 matching 8 bases. The sample consisted of blood. CDR3 nucleotide sequence: TGTGCCAGCTCACCTCCGGGCTCGGGGGGGAGCTCCTACAATGAGCAGTTCTTC. Protein product: CASSPPGSGGSSYNEQFF. Full variable domain (remainder filled in from reference TRBV18 and TRBJ2-1): NAGVMQNPRHLVRRRGQEARLRCSPMKGHSHVYWYRQLPEEGLKFMVYLQKENIIDESGMPKERFSAEFPKEGPSILRIQQVVRGDSAAYFCASSPPGSGGSSYNEQFFGPGTRLTVL.